This T cell receptor (beta chain) was captured by sequencing in a study of CD8 T cells in ankylosing spondylitis. Germline V CDR1 and CDR2: SGHRS, YFSETQ. The CDR3 totals 15 residues. Library preparation for TCR beta used quantitative 5'-RACE with molecular barcodes. TCRdb passed the 5' RACE reads through MiXCR, listing each CDR3 protein once. The sample carries 150,000 to 200,000 distinct CDR3 sequences, 30% to 40% recorded once. Comment on this clonotype: As yet, its antigen is unknown. Since a much larger clone is just one base distant, this may be a read error.

Points from the study as a whole: Some motif variants had been reported before (in reactive arthritis synovial fluid and blood).

This clonotype was obtained from a male donor with ankylosing spondylitis. The chain employs TRBV5-1 and TRBJ2-1; D not resolved. The sample consisted of synovial fluid, either unsorted or a sorted T cell fraction (not recorded which). This CDR3 reads CANSLDLRSYNEQFF. In DNA form, the CDR3 reads TGCGCCAACAGCTTGGACCTAAGGTCCTACAATGAGCAGTTCTTC.